The T cell receptor beta chain under discussion was sequenced for a study of response to subunit inactivated influenza vaccine (dated by TCRdb to the late 2010s). Looking at the study overall: Deep quantitative T cell receptor repertoire profiling was used in the study to track responses to a trivalent subunit inactivated influenza vaccine. The study at large found these results: The authors suggested that each seasonal influenza vaccination may recruit only a limited number of new T cells.

About this clonotype itself: The antigen it recognizes is unknown. No per-base quality is available; no much larger clone lies one base away.

The library was generated by RT-PCR. The reads were generated on an Illumina HiSeq 2500. TCRdb reprocessed the public reads (quality trimming at Q25 with fastp, clone calling with MiXCR) and kept in-frame beta chains. Each CDR3 protein appears once, grouped with its most common genes and DNA. The sample profile shows 450,000 to 700,000 distinct CDR3 sequences; less than 15% of them were found once. The ten largest clones take up around 10% of the sample. Deletion took 4 bases off V and 0 bases off J, with a span of 10 bases between the germline ends. The germline V gene (reference sequence) sets CDR1 to LGHDT and CDR2 to YNNKEL. The CDR3 contains 15 residues, cysteine and phenylalanine counted. Only the CDR3 DNA is retained, 45 bases long and in frame from the first base.

This clonotype originated in a man between 45 and 60 years old who received an inactivated influenza vaccine. Donor details come from another sample of the same person, matched by shared clones. Material: PBMCs from blood, obtained approximately 13 days after vaccination. This receptor chain uses TRBV3-1 and TRBJ2-1; no D gene is confidently identified. The nucleotides are TGTGCCAGCAGCCGCCTCCAAAGCTCCTACAATGAGCAGTTCTTC. Translated, this gives CASSRLQSSYNEQFF.